This T cell receptor (beta chain) stems from a study of shared clonotypes between healthy human individuals (dated by TCRdb to the early 2020s). Some background on the complete study: The cohort comprised a couple of women and a few men aged 18 to 49 years. To increase sequencing depth and limit assay-specific biases, TCR repertoire library preparation and sequencing were carried out by different laboratories using diverse techniques. Blood TCR repertoires of a handful of healthy adults were deeply sequenced to estimate repertoire size and the extent of clonotype sharing between individuals. For each donor, CD4 naive and CD4 memory were each given three plates, CD8 naive was given two plates, and CD8 memory was given one plate. Per donor, leukapheresis produced somewhere between about 0.8 and 9 billion PBMCs.

Turning to this clone: Its antigen is currently not known. Base qualities are missing; no much larger clone stands one base away.

Healthy HIV-negative adults with no recently reported acute infections or vaccinations were included as donors. Every donor was a Caucasian adult living in Nashville, Tennessee, USA. CD4+ T cells were enriched by magnetic negative selection, after which naive cells were positively selected on CD45RA and the negative fraction was taken as the memory subset. Blood was collected by leukapheresis, and PBMCs were isolated by Ficoll-Histopaque density gradient centrifugation and then cryopreserved in liquid nitrogen vapor phase. Analytical flow cytometry was used to check the purity and quantity of each magnetically sorted T cell population. Genomic DNA was isolated from each sorted fraction and quantified by UV absorbance on a Nanodrop 2000c. Using the deep immunoSEQ assay, multiplex PCR amplified TCR CDR3 regions from genomic DNA. Extracted genomic DNA from each cell subset was distributed evenly across all wells of several immunoSEQ 96-well plates, and each plate was treated as a replicate. For sorted subsets, approximately 200 ng of genomic DNA, equivalent to 25,000 to 30,000 T cell genomes, went into each replicate PCR. Purified libraries were quantified with a Qubit 3.0 fluorometer, sized on a Bioanalyzer 2100, and re-quantified with the KAPA Library Quantification kit. Each immunoSEQ 96-well plate was sequenced on its own single-read 150-cycle Illumina NextSeq 550 flow cell. As for the original processing: Because only junctional sequences without quality scores were contained in the immunoSEQ output, filtering matching that applied to full-length reads could not be performed. To assign V/J genes and CDR3, sequences were annotated against IMGT germline references using PyIR, a Python wrapper for IgBLAST v1.9. Reads with weak V/J assignments (E-value above 1e-6), missing CDR3, stop codons, out-of-frame junctions, or ambiguous translated residues were removed. V3J clonotypes were defined as sequences sharing an identical inferred V gene, J gene, and CDR3 amino acid sequence. The percentage overlap between two repertoires was calculated by dividing the number of shared unique clonotypes by the size of the smaller repertoire. Richness of each repertoire was evaluated using RTK rarefaction, the Chao1 estimator, and Recon v2.1 estimates of unobserved clonotypes. For all TCRbeta clonotypes obtained by the gDNA method from a few donors, generation probabilities were computed with OLGA. Held by TCRdb, this immuneACCESS table contains in-frame sequences only and omits some clones. Under half of the omission traces to an unresolved V gene where checked; the cause of the rest is unknown. V and J calls and clone size are given by that table; D and trimming were obtained from the DNA. The sample profile shows millions of clones; roughly 92% of them were found once. Of the sample, 0.11% to 0.15% falls within the top ten clones.

On the study overall, not on this receptor specifically: Rarefaction of sorted-subset datasets indicated incomplete sequencing despite the large sequencing depth. About 4.5% of naive CD4, 3.5% of naive CD8, 2% to 2.5% of memory CD4, and 0.35% to 0.4% of memory CD8 clonotypes were shared across several donors. Because the study included a small number of donors, the genetic and exposure-history diversity represented was limited. Based on pairwise subsampling, the degree of clonotype sharing among donors was expected to be affected by sequencing depth. Larger estimated clonotype richness was generally found for naive subsets than for memory subsets. Only blood was sampled, and tissue TCR repertoires likely differ from those in blood. Clonotypes shared by all four sorted-subset donors showed higher generation probabilities than non-shared clonotypes.

The CDR3 starts with the cysteine, ends with the phenylalanine, and has 12 residues. Only the CDR3 DNA is retained, 36 bases long and in frame from the first base. Via the germline V gene, CDR1 is SGHVS and CDR2 FNYEAQ. The trim is 1 base for V and 10 bases for J, with a gap of 8 bases between the germline ends. The sequence was obtained from a man aged 18 to 29 in good health. Sequenced input: naive CD4+ T cells sorted from blood. The sample's cell subset or site, from its label and the paper: CD45RA+ positively selected. The rearrangement combines TRBV7-6 with TRBJ2-1; the D gene may be TRBD1 or TRBD2, since each aligns over 5 bases. The nucleotide sequence is TGTGCCAGCAGCTTAGTCAGGGAGGAGCAGTTCTTC. The resulting protein is CASSLVREEQFF. With the rest looked up from the reference TRBV7-6 and TRBJ2-1 genes rather than sequenced, the full variable domain is GAGVSQSPRYKVTKRGQDVALRCDPISGHVSLYWYRQALGQGPEFLTYFNYEAQQDKSGLPNDRFSAERPEGSISTLTIQRTEQRDSAMYRCASSLVREEQFFGPGTRLTVL.